Listed here are 5 T cell receptor beta chains from one sample, sequenced in a study of T cell repertoires in cytomegalovirus infection. Each CDR3 protein gets one entry after TCRdb re-called the reads with MiXCR. Of around 570,000 distinct CDR3 sequences detected, 40% appear once; the ten largest clones hold over 45%. Which antigens these TCRs recognize remains unknown. The sequencing here drew on cultured PBMCs, taken from culture after CMV antigen stimulation. The receptors derive from a human donor in good health (CMV status not recorded). Some clones in this sample may be carry-over from other donors' samples.

This clonotype was recorded a few times. The rearrangement uses TRBV11-2 and TRBJ2-7; D remains unclear. This CDR3 region has 15 residues. Per the germline V gene, CDR1 is SGHAT and CDR2 is FQNNGV. V lost 2 bases, J lost 1 base, and 12 bases lay in between. The CDR3 here is CASSLQGILSYEQYF. CDR3 sequence (DNA): TGTGCCAGCAGCTTACAAGGGATCCTATCCTACGAGCAGTACTTC. Together with reference TRBV11-2 and TRBJ2-7, the CDR3 gives the full variable domain: EAGVAQSPRYKIIEKRQSVAFWCNPISGHATLYWYQQILGQGPKLLIQFQNNGVVDDSQLPKDRFSAERLKGVDSTLKIQPAKLEDSAVYLCASSLQGILSYEQYFGPGTRLTVT.

This clonotype was detected only a few times. The chain is built from TRBV27 and TRBJ1-4, with a possible D match to TRBD1 (5 bases). Germline values: CDR1 MNHEY, CDR2 SMNVEV (reference sequence). V lost 3 bases, J lost 5 bases, and 10 bases lay in between. The length of the CDR3 is 14 residues. This CDR3 reads CASSFQGANEKLFF. CDR3 bases: TGTGCCAGCAGTTTTCAGGGTGCAAATGAAAAACTGTTTTTT.

V usage is TRBV12-3 or TRBV12-4 and J usage is TRBJ2-3; D might be TRBD1 or TRBD2, each matching 5 bases. Between the trimmed V and J ends, which lost 5 bases and 7 bases, there was a span of 16 bases. The CDR3 has 14 residues. The CDR3 nucleotides read TGTGCCAGCAGTACCGGGGCGCAGGGATATACGCAGTATTTT. Translating it yields CASSTGAQGYTQYF.

The V call is TRBV2, the J call TRBJ1-2, with 8 bases that match TRBD1. V shed 8 bases, J shed 6 bases, and the junction held 14 bases outside the gene matches. Germline V gene sequence: CDR1 SNHLY, CDR2 FYNNEI. This CDR3 region has 15 residues. CDR3 in DNA: TGTGCCAGCCACCGTCAGGGGGCCCGGCACAATGGCTACACCTTC. This translates into CASHRQGARHNGYTF. Looking up the rest from reference TRBV2 and TRBJ1-2 gives the full variable domain: EPEVTQTPSHQVTQMGQEVILRCVPISNHLYFYWYRQILGQKVEFLVSFYNNEISEKSEIFDDQFSVERPDGSNFTLKIRSTKLEDSAMYFCASHRQGARHNGYTFGSGTRLTVV.

This clonotype was recorded many times. The CDR3 DNA reads as TGTGCCAGCAGGGGGGACAGGATTGTACGTCAGCCCCAGCATTTT. It is translated as CASRGDRIVRQPQHF. V and J are TRBV6-1 and TRBJ1-5; 8 bases map to TRBD1. Per the germline V gene, CDR1 is MNHNS and CDR2 is SASEGT. J was trimmed by 6 bases and V by 6 bases; bases with no gene match: 10. This CDR3 spans 15 amino acids.